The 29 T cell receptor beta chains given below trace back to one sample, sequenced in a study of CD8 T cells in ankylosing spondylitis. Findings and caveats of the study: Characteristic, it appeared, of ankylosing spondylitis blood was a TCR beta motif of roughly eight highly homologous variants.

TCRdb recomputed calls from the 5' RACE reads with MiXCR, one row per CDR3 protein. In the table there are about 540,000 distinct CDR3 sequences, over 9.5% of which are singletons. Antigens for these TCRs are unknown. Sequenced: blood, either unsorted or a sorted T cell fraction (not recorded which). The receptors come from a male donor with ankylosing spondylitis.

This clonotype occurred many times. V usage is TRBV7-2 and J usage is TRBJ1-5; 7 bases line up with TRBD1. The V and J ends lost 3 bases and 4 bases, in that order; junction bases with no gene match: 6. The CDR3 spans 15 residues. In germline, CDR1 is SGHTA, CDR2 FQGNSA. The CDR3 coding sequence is TGTGCCAGCAGCTTCAGGGGGGGGTTGAATCAGCCCCAGCATTTT. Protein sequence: CASSFRGGLNQPQHF.

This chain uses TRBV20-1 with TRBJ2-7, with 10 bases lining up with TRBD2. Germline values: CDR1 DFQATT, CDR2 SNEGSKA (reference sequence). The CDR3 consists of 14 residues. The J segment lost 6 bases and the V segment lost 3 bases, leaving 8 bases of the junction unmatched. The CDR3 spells CSASRGLAASEQYV. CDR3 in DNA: TGCAGTGCTAGCCGCGGACTAGCGGCAAGCGAGCAGTACGTC.

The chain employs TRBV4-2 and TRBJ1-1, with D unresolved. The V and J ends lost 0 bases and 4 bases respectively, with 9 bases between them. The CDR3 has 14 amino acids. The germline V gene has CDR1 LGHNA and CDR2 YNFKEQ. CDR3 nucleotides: TGTGCCAGCAGCCAAGACTGGGGAGCCACTGAAGCTTTCTTT. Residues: CASSQDWGATEAFF.

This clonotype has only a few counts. The chain's CDR3 is CASSVGQGYIQYF. CDR3 coding DNA: TGTGCCAGCAGCGTCGGACAGGGATACATTCAGTACTTC. This chain joins TRBV7-8 and TRBJ2-4; 8 bases agree with TRBD1. The V gene end was trimmed by 5 bases and the J gene end by 8 bases; junction bases not matched to a gene: 5. The CDR3 length is 13 residues. Germline CDR1 and CDR2: SGHVS and FQNEAQ.

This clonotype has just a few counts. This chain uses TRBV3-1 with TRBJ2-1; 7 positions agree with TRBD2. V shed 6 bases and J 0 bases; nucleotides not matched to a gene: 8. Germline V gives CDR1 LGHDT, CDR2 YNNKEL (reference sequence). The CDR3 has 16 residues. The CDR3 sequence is CASSSGGTNSYNEQFF. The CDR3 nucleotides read TGTGCCAGCAGTAGCGGCGGGACTAACTCCTACAATGAGCAGTTCTTC.

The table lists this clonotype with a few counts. CDR3 amino acids: CASSLSPGADYNEQFF. The CDR3 nucleotides read TGTGCCAGCAGTTTATCCCCAGGGGCCGACTACAATGAGCAGTTCTTC. The rearrangement joins TRBV27 to TRBJ2-1; a possible D gene is TRBD1 (6 bases). The CDR3 extends over 16 amino acids. CDR1 and CDR2 from the germline V gene are MNHEY and SMNVEV (reference sequence). Trimming removed 0 bases from V and 3 bases from J, with 12 bases in between.

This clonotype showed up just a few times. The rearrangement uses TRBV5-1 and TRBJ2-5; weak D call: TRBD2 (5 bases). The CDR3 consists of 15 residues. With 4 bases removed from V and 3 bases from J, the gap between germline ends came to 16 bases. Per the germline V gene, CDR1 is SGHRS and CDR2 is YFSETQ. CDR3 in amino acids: CASSTVLEGEETQYF. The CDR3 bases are TGCGCCAGCAGCACGGTCCTCGAGGGAGAAGAGACCCAGTACTTC.

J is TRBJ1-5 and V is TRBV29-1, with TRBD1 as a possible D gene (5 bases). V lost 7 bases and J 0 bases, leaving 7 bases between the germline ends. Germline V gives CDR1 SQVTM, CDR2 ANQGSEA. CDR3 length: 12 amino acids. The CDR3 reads CSATASNQPQHF. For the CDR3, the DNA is TGCAGCGCGACAGCTAGCAATCAGCCCCAGCATTTT.

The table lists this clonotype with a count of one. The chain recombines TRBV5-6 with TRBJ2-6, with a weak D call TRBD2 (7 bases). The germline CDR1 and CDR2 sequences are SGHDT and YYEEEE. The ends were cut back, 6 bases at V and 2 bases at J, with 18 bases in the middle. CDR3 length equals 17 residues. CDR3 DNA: TGTGCCAGCATCTGGGGGGGCAGGAAACCTGGGGCCAACGTCCTGACTTTC. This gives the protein CASIWGGRKPGANVLTF.

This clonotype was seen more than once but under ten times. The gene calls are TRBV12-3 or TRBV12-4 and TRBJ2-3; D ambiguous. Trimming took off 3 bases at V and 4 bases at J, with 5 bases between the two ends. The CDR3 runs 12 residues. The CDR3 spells CASSFLSDTQYF. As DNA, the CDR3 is TGTGCCAGCAGTTTCTTGTCAGATACGCAGTATTTT.

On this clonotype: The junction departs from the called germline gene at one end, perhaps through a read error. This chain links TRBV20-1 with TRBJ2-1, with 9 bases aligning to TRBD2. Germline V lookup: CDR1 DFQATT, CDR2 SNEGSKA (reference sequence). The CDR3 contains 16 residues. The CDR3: CSASSLAGYSYNEKFF. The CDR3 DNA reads TGCAGTGCTAGTTCCCTAGCGGGGTACTCCTACAATGAGAAGTTCTTC.

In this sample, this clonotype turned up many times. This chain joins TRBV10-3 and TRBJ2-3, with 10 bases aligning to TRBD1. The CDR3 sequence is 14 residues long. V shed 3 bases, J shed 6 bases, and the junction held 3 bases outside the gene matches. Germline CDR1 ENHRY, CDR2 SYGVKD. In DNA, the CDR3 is TGTGCCATCAGTGAATGGACAGGGGGGGATACGCAGTATTTT. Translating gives CAISEWTGGDTQYF.

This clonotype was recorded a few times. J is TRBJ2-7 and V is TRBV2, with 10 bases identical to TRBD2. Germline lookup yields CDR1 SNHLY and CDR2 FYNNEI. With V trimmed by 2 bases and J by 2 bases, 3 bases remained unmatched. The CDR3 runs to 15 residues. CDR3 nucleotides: TGTGCCAGCAGTGAACGGACTAGCGGAACCTACGAGCAGTACTTC. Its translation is CASSERTSGTYEQYF.

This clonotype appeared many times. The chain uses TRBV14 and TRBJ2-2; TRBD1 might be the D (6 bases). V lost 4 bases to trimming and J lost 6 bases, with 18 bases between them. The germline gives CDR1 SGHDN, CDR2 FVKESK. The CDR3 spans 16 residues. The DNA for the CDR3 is TGTGCCAGCAGCCTCAACAGGGACGCAGGCGCCGGGGAGCTGTTTTTT. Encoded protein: CASSLNRDAGAGELFF.

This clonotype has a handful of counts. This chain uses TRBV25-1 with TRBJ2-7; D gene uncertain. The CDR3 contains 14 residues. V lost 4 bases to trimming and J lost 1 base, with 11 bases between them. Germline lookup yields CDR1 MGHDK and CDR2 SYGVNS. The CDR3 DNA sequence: TGTGCCAGCAGTGCCGAGCTGGGGTCCTACGAGCAGTACTTC. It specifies CASSAELGSYEQYF.

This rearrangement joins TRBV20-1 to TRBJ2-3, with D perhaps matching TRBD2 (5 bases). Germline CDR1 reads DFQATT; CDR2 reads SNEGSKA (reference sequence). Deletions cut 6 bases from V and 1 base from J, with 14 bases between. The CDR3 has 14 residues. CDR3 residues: CSAKTARGTDTQYF. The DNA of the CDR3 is TGCAGTGCCAAGACCGCGCGGGGCACAGATACGCAGTATTTT.

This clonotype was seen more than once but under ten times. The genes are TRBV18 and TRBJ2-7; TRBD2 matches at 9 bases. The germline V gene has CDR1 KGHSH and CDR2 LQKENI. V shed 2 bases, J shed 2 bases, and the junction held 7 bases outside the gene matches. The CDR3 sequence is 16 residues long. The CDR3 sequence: CASSPLSGRPPYEQYF. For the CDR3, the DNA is TGTGCCAGCTCACCATTGAGCGGGAGGCCCCCCTACGAGCAGTACTTC.

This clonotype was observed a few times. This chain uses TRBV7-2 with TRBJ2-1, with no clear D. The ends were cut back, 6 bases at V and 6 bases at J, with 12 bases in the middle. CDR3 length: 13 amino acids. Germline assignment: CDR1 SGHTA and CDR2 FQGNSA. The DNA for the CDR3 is TGTGCCAGCAGTCAAGGAGAGGCCAATGAGCAGTTCTTC. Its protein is CASSQGEANEQFF.

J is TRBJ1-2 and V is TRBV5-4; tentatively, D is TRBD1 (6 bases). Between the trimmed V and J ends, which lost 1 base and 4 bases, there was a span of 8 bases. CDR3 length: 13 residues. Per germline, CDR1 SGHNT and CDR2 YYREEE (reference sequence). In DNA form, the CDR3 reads TGTGCCAGCAGCTTGCTGGGGGCCTATGGCTACACCTTC. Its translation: CASSLLGAYGYTF. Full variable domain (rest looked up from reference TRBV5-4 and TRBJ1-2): ETGVTQSPTHLIKTRGQQVTLRCSSQSGHNTVSWYQQALGQGPQFIFQYYREEENGRGNFPPRFSGLQFPNYSSELNVNALELDDSALYLCASSLLGAYGYTFGSGTRLTVV.

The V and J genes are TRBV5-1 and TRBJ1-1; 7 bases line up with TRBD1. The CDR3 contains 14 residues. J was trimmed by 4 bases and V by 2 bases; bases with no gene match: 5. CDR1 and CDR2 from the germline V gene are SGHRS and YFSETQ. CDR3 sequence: CASSFEGAFTEAFF. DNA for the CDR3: TGCGCCAGCAGCTTTGAGGGGGCTTTCACTGAAGCTTTCTTT.

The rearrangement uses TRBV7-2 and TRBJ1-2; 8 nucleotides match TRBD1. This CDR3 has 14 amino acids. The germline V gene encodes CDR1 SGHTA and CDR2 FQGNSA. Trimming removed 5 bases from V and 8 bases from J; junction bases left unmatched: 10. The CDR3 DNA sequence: TGTGCCAGCAGCCTCGACAGGGGAGGACGGGGCTACACCTTC. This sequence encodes CASSLDRGGRGYTF. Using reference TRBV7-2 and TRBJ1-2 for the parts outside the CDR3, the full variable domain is GAGVSQSPSNKVTEKGKDVELRCDPISGHTALYWYRQSLGQGLEFLIYFQGNSAPDKSGLPSDRFSAERTGGSVSTLTIQRTQQEDSAVYLCASSLDRGGRGYTFGSGTRLTVV.

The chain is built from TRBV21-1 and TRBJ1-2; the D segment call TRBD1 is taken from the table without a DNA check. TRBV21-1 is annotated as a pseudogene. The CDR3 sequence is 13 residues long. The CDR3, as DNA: TGTGCCAGCAGCAAAGACAGGGCCTATGGCTACACCTTC. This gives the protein CASSKDRAYGYTF.

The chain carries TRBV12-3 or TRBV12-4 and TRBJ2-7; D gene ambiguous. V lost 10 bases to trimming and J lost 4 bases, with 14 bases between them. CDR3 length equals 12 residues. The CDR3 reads CATRPLEYEQYF. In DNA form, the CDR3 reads TGTGCCACCCGGCCTCTAGAGTACGAGCAGTACTTC.

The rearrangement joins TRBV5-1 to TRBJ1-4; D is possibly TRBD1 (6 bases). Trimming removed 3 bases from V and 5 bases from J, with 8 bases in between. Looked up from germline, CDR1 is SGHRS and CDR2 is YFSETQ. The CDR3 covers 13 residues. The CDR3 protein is CASSSGQNEKLFF. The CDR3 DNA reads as TGCGCCAGCAGCTCCGGACAGAATGAAAAACTGTTTTTT.

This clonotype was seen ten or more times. CDR3 DNA sequence: TGTGCCAGCAGTGAACCTAGCGGTGGGGCCTACAATGAGCAGTTCTTC. Protein sequence: CASSEPSGGAYNEQFF. V usage is TRBV25-1 and J usage is TRBJ2-1; 7 nucleotides align to TRBD2. The junction had 6 bases not matched to a gene; V was cut back by 2 bases and J by 2 bases. In germline, CDR1 is MGHDK, CDR2 SYGVNS. The CDR3 has 16 residues.

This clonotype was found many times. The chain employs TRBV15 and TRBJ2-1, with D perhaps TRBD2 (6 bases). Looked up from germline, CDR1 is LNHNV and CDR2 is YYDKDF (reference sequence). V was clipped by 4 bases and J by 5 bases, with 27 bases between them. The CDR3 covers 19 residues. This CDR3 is CATSTWGEIPITLHNEQFF. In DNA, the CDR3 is TGTGCCACCAGCACCTGGGGGGAGATACCTATTACTCTACACAATGAGCAGTTCTTC.

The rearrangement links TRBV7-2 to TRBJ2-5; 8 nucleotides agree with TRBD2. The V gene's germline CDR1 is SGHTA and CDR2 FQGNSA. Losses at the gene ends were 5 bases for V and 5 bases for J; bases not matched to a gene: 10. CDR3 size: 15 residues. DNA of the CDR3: TGTGCCAGCAGCCTTTCCGGGACTAGGGGCGAGACCCAGTACTTC. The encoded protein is CASSLSGTRGETQYF. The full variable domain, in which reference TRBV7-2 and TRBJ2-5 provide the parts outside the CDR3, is GAGVSQSPSNKVTEKGKDVELRCDPISGHTALYWYRQSLGQGLEFLIYFQGNSAPDKSGLPSDRFSAERTGGSVSTLTIQRTQQEDSAVYLCASSLSGTRGETQYFGPGTRLLVL.

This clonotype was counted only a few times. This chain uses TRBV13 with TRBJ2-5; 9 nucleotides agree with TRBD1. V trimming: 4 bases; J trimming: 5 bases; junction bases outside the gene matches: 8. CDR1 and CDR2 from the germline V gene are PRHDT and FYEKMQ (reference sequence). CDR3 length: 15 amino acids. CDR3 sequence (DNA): TGTGCCAGCAGCTCCCTGACGACAGGGGGGGAGACCCAGTACTTC. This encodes CASSSLTTGGETQYF.

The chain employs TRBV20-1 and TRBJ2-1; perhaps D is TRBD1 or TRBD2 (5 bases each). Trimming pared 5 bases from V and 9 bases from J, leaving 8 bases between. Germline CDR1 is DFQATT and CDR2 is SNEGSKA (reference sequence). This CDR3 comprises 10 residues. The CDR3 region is CSAVGTEQFF. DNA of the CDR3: TGCAGTGCTGTCGGGACTGAGCAGTTCTTC.